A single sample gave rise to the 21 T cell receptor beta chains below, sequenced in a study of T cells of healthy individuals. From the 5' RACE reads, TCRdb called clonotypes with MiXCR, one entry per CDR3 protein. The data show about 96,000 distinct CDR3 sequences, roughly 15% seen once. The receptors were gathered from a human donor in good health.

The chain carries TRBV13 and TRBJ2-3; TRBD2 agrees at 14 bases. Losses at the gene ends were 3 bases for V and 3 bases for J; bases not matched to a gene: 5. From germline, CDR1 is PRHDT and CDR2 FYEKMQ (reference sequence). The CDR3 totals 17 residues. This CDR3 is CASSLRTSGRRTDTQYF. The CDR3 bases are TGTGCCAGCAGCTTGAGGACTAGCGGGAGGAGAACAGATACGCAGTATTTT.

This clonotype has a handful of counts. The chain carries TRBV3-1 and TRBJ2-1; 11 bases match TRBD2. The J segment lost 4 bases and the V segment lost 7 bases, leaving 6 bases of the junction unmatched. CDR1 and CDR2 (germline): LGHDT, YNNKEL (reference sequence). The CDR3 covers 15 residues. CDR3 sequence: CASTLLAGVYNEQFF. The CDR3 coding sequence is TGTGCCAGCACTCTACTAGCGGGGGTTTACAATGAGCAGTTCTTC.

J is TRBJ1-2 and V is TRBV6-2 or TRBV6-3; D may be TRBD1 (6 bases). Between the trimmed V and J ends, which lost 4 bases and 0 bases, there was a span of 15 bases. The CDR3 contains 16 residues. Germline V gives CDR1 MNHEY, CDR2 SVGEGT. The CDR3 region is CASSWDTEKANYGYTF. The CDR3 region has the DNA TGTGCCAGCAGTTGGGACACCGAGAAAGCTAACTATGGCTACACCTTC.

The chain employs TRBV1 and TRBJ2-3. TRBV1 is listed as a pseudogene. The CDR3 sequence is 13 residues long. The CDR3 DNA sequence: TGCACCAGCAGCCAAGATCGAGGAGATACGCAGTATTTT. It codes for CTSSQDRGDTQYF.

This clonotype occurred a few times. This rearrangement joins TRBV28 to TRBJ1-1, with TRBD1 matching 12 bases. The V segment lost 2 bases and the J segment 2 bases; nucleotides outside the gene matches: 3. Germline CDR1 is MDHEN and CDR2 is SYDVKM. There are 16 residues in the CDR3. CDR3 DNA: TGTGCCAGCAGTTTAGGGGACAGGGGGCCAAACACTGAAGCTTTCTTT. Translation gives CASSLGDRGPNTEAFF.

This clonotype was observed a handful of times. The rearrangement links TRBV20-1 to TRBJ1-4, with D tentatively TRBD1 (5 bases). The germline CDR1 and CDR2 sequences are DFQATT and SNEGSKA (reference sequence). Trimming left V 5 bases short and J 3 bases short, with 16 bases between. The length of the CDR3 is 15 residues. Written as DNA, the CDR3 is TGCAGTGCTCCTATCGCCGGGACGGCTAATGAAAAACTGTTTTTT. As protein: CSAPIAGTANEKLFF.

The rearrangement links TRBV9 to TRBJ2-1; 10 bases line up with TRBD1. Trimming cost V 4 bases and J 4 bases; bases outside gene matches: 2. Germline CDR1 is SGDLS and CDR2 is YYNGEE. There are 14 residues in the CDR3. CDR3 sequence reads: CASSRQGAYNEQFF. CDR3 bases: TGTGCCAGCAGCAGACAGGGGGCTTACAATGAGCAGTTCTTC.

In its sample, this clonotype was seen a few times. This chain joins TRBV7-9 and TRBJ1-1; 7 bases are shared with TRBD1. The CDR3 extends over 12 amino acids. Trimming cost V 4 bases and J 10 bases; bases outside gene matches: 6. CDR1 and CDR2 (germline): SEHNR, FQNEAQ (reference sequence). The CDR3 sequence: CASSWTGSGAFF. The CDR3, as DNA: TGTGCCAGCAGCTGGACAGGTTCGGGAGCTTTCTTT.

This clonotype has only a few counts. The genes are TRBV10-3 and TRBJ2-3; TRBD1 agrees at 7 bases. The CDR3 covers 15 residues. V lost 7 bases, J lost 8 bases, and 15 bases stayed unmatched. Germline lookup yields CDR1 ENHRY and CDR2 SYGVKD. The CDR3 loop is CAITPTGTVAGTQYF. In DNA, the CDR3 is TGTGCCATCACTCCGACAGGGACCGTGGCGGGTACGCAGTATTTT.

CDR3 sequence: CASSPGLARGPTDTQYF. The CDR3 bases are TGTGCCAGCAGCCCGGGACTAGCTAGGGGACCCACAGATACGCAGTATTTT. The rearrangement uses TRBV7-2 and TRBJ2-3; 9 bases map to TRBD2. CDR1 SGHTA and CDR2 FQGNSA come from the germline V gene. CDR3 length equals 17 residues. V lost 5 bases and J lost 2; bases outside the gene matches: 11. Full variable domain (remainder filled in from reference TRBV7-2 and TRBJ2-3): GAGVSQSPSNKVTEKGKDVELRCDPISGHTALYWYRQSLGQGLEFLIYFQGNSAPDKSGLPSDRFSAERTGGSVSTLTIQRTQQEDSAVYLCASSPGLARGPTDTQYFGPGTRLTVL.

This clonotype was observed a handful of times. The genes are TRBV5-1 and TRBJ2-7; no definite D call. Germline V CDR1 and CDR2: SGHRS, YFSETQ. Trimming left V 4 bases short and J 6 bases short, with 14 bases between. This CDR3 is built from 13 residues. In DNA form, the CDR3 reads TGCGCCAGCAGCGGCGGCTCAGAGGTCGAGCAGTACTTC. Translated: CASSGGSEVEQYF.

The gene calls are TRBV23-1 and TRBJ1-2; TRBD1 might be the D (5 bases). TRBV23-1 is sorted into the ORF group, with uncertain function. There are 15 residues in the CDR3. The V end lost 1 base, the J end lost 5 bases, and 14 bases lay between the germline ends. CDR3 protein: CASSQYPAGPYGYTF. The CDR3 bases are TGCGCCAGCAGTCAATATCCCGCAGGGCCTTATGGCTACACCTTC.

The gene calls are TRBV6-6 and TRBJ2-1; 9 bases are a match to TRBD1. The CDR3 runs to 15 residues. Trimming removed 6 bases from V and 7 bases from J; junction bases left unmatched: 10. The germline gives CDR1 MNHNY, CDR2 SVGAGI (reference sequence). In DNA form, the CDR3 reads TGTGCCAGCAGCTTGTGGACAGGGGACTGGAATGAGCAGTTCTTC. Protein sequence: CASSLWTGDWNEQFF.

The CDR3 region is CSAQRGTQYF. The DNA for the CDR3 is TGCAGCGCCCAAAGGGGGACCCAGTACTTC. The rearrangement joins TRBV29-1 to TRBJ2-5; D may be TRBD1 (5 bases). From germline, CDR1 is SQVTM and CDR2 ANQGSEA. V shed 7 bases and J shed 7 bases, with 10 bases lying between them. This CDR3 has 10 amino acids. Combining the CDR3 with reference TRBV29-1 and TRBJ2-5 gives the whole variable domain SAVISQKPSRDICQRGTSLTIQCQVDSQVTMMFWYRQQPGQSLTLIATANQGSEATYESGFVIDKFPISRPNLTFSTLTVSNMSPEDSSIYLCSAQRGTQYFGPGTRLLVL.

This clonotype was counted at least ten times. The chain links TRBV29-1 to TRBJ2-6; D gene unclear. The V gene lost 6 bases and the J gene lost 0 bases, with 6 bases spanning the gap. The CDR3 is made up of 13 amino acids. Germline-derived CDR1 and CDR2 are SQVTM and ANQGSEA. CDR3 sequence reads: CSVFNSGANVLTF. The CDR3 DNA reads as TGCAGCGTGTTTAACTCTGGGGCCAACGTCCTGACTTTC.

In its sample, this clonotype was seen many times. The chain's CDR3 is CASTPDITYEQYF. The CDR3 DNA reads TGTGCCAGCACCCCGGACATAACCTACGAGCAGTACTTC. The J gene is TRBJ2-7, the V gene TRBV28, with D possibly matching TRBD1 (5 bases). V was trimmed by 7 bases and J by 2 bases, leaving 12 bases between them. The CDR3 is made up of 13 amino acids. Germline V gene lookup returns CDR1 MDHEN and CDR2 SYDVKM.

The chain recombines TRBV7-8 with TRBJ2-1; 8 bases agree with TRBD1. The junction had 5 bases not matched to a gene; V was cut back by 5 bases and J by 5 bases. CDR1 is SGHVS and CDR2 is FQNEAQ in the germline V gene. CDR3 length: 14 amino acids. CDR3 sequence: CASSNRDRHNEQFF. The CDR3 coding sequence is TGTGCCAGCAGCAACCGGGACAGGCACAATGAGCAGTTCTTC. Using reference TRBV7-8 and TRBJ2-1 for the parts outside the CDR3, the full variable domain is GAGVSQSPRYKVAKRGQDVALRCDPISGHVSLFWYQQALGQGPEFLTYFQNEAQLDKSGLPSDRFFAERPEGSVSTLKIQRTQQEDSAVYLCASSNRDRHNEQFFGPGTRLTVL.

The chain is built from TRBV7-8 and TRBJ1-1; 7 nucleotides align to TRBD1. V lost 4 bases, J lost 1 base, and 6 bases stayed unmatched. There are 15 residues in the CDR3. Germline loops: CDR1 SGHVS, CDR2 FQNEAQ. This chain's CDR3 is CASSSPQGSNTEAFF. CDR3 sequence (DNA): TGTGCCAGCAGCTCCCCACAGGGGTCGAACACTGAAGCTTTCTTT.

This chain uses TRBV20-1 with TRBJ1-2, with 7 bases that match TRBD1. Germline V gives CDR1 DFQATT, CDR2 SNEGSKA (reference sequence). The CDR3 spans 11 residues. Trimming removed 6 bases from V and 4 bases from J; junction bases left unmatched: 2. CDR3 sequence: CSARDSYGYTF. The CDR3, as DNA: TGCAGTGCAAGGGACAGCTATGGCTACACCTTC.

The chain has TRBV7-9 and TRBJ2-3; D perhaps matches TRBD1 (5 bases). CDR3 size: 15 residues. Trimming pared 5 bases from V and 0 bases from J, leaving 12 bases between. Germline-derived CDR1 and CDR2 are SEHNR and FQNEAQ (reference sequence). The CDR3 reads CASSRRTSSTDTQYF. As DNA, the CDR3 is TGTGCCAGCAGCCGAAGGACATCCAGCACAGATACGCAGTATTTT.

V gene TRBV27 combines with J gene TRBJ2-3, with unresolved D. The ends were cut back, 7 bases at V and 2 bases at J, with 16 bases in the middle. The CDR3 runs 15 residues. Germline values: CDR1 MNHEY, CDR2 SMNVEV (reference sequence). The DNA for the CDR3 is TGTGCCAGCACCCCTAGTGTAGCCCTCACAGATACGCAGTATTTT. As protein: CASTPSVALTDTQYF.